A selection of T cell receptor beta chains follows, all from one sample in a study of CD8+ T cells in alopecia areata. Data came from immunoSEQ multiplex PCR; TCRdb stores just in-frame clones and leaves some out. Seen here are 150,000 or so clones, roughly 61% observed once, and the top ten hold approximately 6.5%. Sequences were derived from CD4+ T cells sorted from blood, sampled at week 0. All receptors come from a human donor with alopecia areata. CDR3s include the opening cysteine and the closing phenylalanine or tryptophan. D genes are given only for firm matches. Rows may omit the clone size; those that give it use once, few, many or a size class.

CDR3 protein: CASSLVGTNSPLHF; CDR3 DNA: TGTGCCAGCAGCTTAGTGGGGACAAATTCACCCCTCCACTTT; D gene: NA; CDR3 length: 14; J gene: TRBJ1-6; V gene: TRBV11-2; clone size: NA
CDR3 protein: CASSPAGGGRAEAFF; CDR3 DNA: TGTGCCAGCAGCCCAGCTGGAGGGGGGCGAGCTGAAGCTTTCTTT; D gene: NA; CDR3 length: 15; J gene: TRBJ1-1; V gene: TRBV6-5; clone size: NA
CDR3 protein: CAWRRFGGLVETQYF; CDR3 DNA: TGTGCCTGGAGACGGTTCGGGGGCCTTGTGGAGACCCAGTACTTC; D gene: NA; CDR3 length: 15; J gene: TRBJ2-5; V gene: TRBV30; clone size: NA
CDR3 protein: CAWSVQGAAEAFF; CDR3 DNA: TGTGCCTGGAGTGTACAGGGGGCCGCTGAAGCTTTCTTT; D gene: TRBD1; CDR3 length: 13; J gene: TRBJ1-1; V gene: TRBV30; clone size: NA
CDR3 protein: CASSRGSGGAEETQYF; CDR3 DNA: TGCGCCAGCAGTCGGGGTAGCGGGGGGGCTGAAGAGACCCAGTACTTC; D gene: TRBD2; CDR3 length: 16; J gene: TRBJ2-5; V gene: TRBV4-3; clone size: NA
CDR3 protein: CSTRYMGETQYF; CDR3 DNA: TGCAGCACCCGATACATGGGAGAGACCCAGTACTTC; D gene: NA; CDR3 length: 12; J gene: TRBJ2-5; V gene: TRBV29-1; clone size: few
CDR3 protein: CSVVLQETQYF; CDR3 DNA: TGCAGCGTTGTCTTACAAGAGACCCAGTACTTC; D gene: NA; CDR3 length: 11; J gene: TRBJ2-5; V gene: TRBV29-1; clone size: NA
CDR3 protein: CASSSGTREETQYF; CDR3 DNA: TGTGCCAGCAGCTCCGGGACACGAGAAGAGACCCAGTACTTC; D gene: NA; CDR3 length: 14; J gene: TRBJ2-5; V gene: TRBV5-4; clone size: NA
CDR3 protein: CASSLGGQYGYTF; CDR3 DNA: TGTGCCAGCAGCTTGGGGGGACAGTATGGCTACACCTTC; D gene: TRBD1; CDR3 length: 13; J gene: TRBJ1-2; V gene: TRBV5-4; clone size: few
CDR3 protein: CASYHSAGPKETQYF; CDR3 DNA: TGCGCCAGTTACCACTCGGCAGGGCCCAAAGAGACCCAGTACTTC; D gene: NA; CDR3 length: 15; J gene: TRBJ2-5; V gene: TRBV5-1; clone size: NA
CDR3 protein: CAWSVLGTGVRGAFF; CDR3 DNA: TGTGCCTGGAGTGTTTTAGGGACAGGGGTTCGTGGGGCTTTCTTT; D gene: TRBD1; CDR3 length: 15; J gene: TRBJ1-1; V gene: TRBV30; clone size: NA
CDR3 protein: CAISAYDSNQPQHF; CDR3 DNA: TGTGCCATCAGTGCCTATGACAGCAATCAGCCCCAGCATTTT; D gene: NA; CDR3 length: 14; J gene: TRBJ1-5; V gene: TRBV6-5; clone size: NA
CDR3 protein: CASSFGRVETQYF; CDR3 DNA: TGTGCCAGCAGCTTCGGCAGGGTGGAGACCCAGTACTTC; D gene: NA; CDR3 length: 13; J gene: TRBJ2-5; V gene: TRBV7-2; clone size: NA
CDR3 protein: CSVDTSGANVLTF; CDR3 DNA: TGCAGCGTTGACACTTCTGGGGCCAACGTCCTGACTTTC; D gene: NA; CDR3 length: 13; J gene: TRBJ2-6; V gene: TRBV29-1; clone size: NA
CDR3 protein: CASSSRQGTHLIEAFF; CDR3 DNA: TGTGCCAGCAGTTCCCGACAGGGCACTCACCTAATCGAAGCTTTCTTT; D gene: TRBD1; CDR3 length: 16; J gene: TRBJ1-1; V gene: TRBV27; clone size: NA
CDR3 protein: CAFTVPVENIQYF; CDR3 DNA: TGTGCCTTTACCGTCCCTGTGGAAAACATTCAGTACTTC; D gene: NA; CDR3 length: 13; J gene: TRBJ2-4; V gene: TRBV30; clone size: NA
CDR3 protein: CASSPASGGAGHEQFF; CDR3 DNA: TGTGCCAGCAGCCCCGCTAGCGGGGGGGCCGGGCATGAGCAGTTCTTC; D gene: TRBD2; CDR3 length: 16; J gene: TRBJ2-1; V gene: TRBV7-6; clone size: few
CDR3 protein: CASRLVQGSSEQYF; CDR3 DNA: TGTGCCAGCAGACTGGTACAGGGTTCCTCCGAGCAGTACTTC; D gene: NA; CDR3 length: 14; J gene: TRBJ2-7; V gene: TRBV6-5; clone size: once
CDR3 protein: CSVVIGWETQYF; CDR3 DNA: TGCAGCGTTGTGATTGGCTGGGAGACCCAGTACTTC; D gene: NA; CDR3 length: 12; J gene: TRBJ2-5; V gene: TRBV29-1; clone size: NA
CDR3 protein: CSLKALAKNIQYF; CDR3 DNA: TGCAGCCTAAAGGCGTTAGCCAAAAACATTCAGTACTTC; D gene: NA; CDR3 length: 13; J gene: TRBJ2-4; V gene: TRBV29-1; clone size: NA
CDR3 protein: CASRPGAGETQYF; CDR3 DNA: TGTGCCAGTAGACCCGGGGCCGGAGAGACCCAGTACTTC; D gene: NA; CDR3 length: 13; J gene: TRBJ2-5; V gene: TRBV19; clone size: few
CDR3 protein: CAWRLGSADTQYF; CDR3 DNA: TGTGCCTGGAGGTTGGGTTCCGCAGATACGCAGTATTTT; D gene: NA; CDR3 length: 13; J gene: TRBJ2-3; V gene: TRBV30; clone size: NA
CDR3 protein: CASSLPGSGNQPQHF; CDR3 DNA: TGTGCCAGCAGCTTACCGGGGAGCGGCAATCAGCCCCAGCATTTT; D gene: NA; CDR3 length: 15; J gene: TRBJ1-5; V gene: TRBV5-8; clone size: NA
CDR3 protein: CASSYTPGGSSPLHF; CDR3 DNA: TGTGCCAGCAGTTACACGCCAGGGGGCAGTTCACCCCTCCACTTT; D gene: TRBD1; CDR3 length: 15; J gene: TRBJ1-6; V gene: TRBV6-5; clone size: few
CDR3 protein: CASSVGTTYGTDTQYF; CDR3 DNA: TGTGCCAGCAGCGTAGGTACTACCTATGGCACAGATACGCAGTATTTT; D gene: NA; CDR3 length: 16; J gene: TRBJ2-3; V gene: TRBV9; clone size: NA
CDR3 protein: CSFSWTSGGPGETQYF; CDR3 DNA: TGCAGCTTCTCGTGGACTAGCGGGGGGCCGGGGGAGACCCAGTACTTC; D gene: TRBD2; CDR3 length: 16; J gene: TRBJ2-5; V gene: TRBV29-1; clone size: NA
CDR3 protein: CASSLVGSGADTQYF; CDR3 DNA: TGTGCCAGCAGCTTAGTAGGGAGTGGGGCAGATACGCAGTATTTT; D gene: NA; CDR3 length: 15; J gene: TRBJ2-3; V gene: TRBV7-3; clone size: few
CDR3 protein: CAWDRQGRGAFF; CDR3 DNA: TGTGCCTGGGACCGGCAGGGGAGGGGAGCTTTCTTT; D gene: NA; CDR3 length: 12; J gene: TRBJ1-1; V gene: TRBV30; clone size: NA
CDR3 protein: CSVGFLLAGLGTQETQYF; CDR3 DNA: TGCAGCGTTGGATTCTTGCTAGCGGGGCTGGGGACCCAAGAGACCCAGTACTTC; D gene: TRBD2; CDR3 length: 18; J gene: TRBJ2-5; V gene: TRBV29-1; clone size: few
CDR3 protein: CASSQEGWGETQYF; CDR3 DNA: TGTGCCAGCAGCCAAGAAGGATGGGGAGAGACCCAGTACTTC; D gene: NA; CDR3 length: 14; J gene: TRBJ2-5; V gene: TRBV4-2; clone size: NA
CDR3 protein: CASSRVWDEKLFF; CDR3 DNA: TGTGCCAGCAGTCGGGTTTGGGATGAAAAACTGTTTTTT; D gene: NA; CDR3 length: 13; J gene: TRBJ1-4; V gene: TRBV6-5; clone size: NA
CDR3 protein: CASSVGGGRGVDTQYF; CDR3 DNA: TGTGCCAGCAGCGTAGGAGGGGGTAGGGGGGTAGATACGCAGTATTTT; D gene: NA; CDR3 length: 16; J gene: TRBJ2-3; V gene: TRBV9; clone size: NA
CDR3 protein: CSVEDLLGRNYGYTF; CDR3 DNA: TGCAGCGTTGAAGATCTATTGGGGCGAAACTATGGCTACACCTTC; D gene: NA; CDR3 length: 15; J gene: TRBJ1-2; V gene: TRBV29-1; clone size: NA
CDR3 protein: CASSHSGPTDTQYF; CDR3 DNA: TGTGCCAGCAGCCATAGCGGACCCACAGATACGCAGTATTTT; D gene: NA; CDR3 length: 14; J gene: TRBJ2-3; V gene: TRBV5-4; clone size: few
CDR3 protein: CASSFLLVGTRRRDTEAFF; CDR3 DNA: TGCGCCAGCAGCTTTTTATTAGTGGGGACCCGAAGAAGGGACACTGAAGCTTTCTTT; D gene: NA; CDR3 length: 19; J gene: TRBJ1-1; V gene: TRBV5-1; clone size: NA
CDR3 protein: CASSLMTGAQETQYF; CDR3 DNA: TGTGCCAGCAGCTTGATGACAGGGGCCCAAGAGACCCAGTACTTC; D gene: TRBD1; CDR3 length: 15; J gene: TRBJ2-5; V gene: TRBV5-6; clone size: NA
CDR3 protein: CASSLRRNGHTEAFF; CDR3 DNA: TGTGCCAGCAGCTTACGGCGTAATGGCCACACTGAAGCTTTCTTT; D gene: NA; CDR3 length: 15; J gene: TRBJ1-1; V gene: TRBV7-2; clone size: NA
CDR3 protein: CATSRGLGLAPGAGELFF; CDR3 DNA: TGTGCCACCAGCAGAGGACTAGGACTAGCGCCGGGGGCCGGGGAGCTGTTTTTT; D gene: TRBD2; CDR3 length: 18; J gene: TRBJ2-2; V gene: TRBV15; clone size: NA
CDR3 protein: CAWSPGTQDATQYF; CDR3 DNA: TGTGCCTGGAGTCCCGGGACGCAAGACGCGACCCAGTACTTC; D gene: NA; CDR3 length: 14; J gene: TRBJ2-5; V gene: TRBV30; clone size: NA
CDR3 protein: CASSLSRFNTGELFF; CDR3 DNA: TGCGCCAGCAGCTTGTCCAGATTTAACACCGGGGAGCTGTTTTTT; D gene: NA; CDR3 length: 15; J gene: TRBJ2-2; V gene: TRBV5-1; clone size: NA
CDR3 protein: CASSLTGLNTEAFF; CDR3 DNA: TGTGCCAGCAGCTTAACGGGGCTTAACACTGAAGCTTTCTTT; D gene: NA; CDR3 length: 14; J gene: TRBJ1-1; V gene: TRBV7-2; clone size: NA
CDR3 protein: CASSSRTGTQHF; CDR3 DNA: TGTGCCAGCAGCTCCCGGACAGGTACCCAGCATTTT; D gene: TRBD1; CDR3 length: 12; J gene: TRBJ1-5; V gene: TRBV7-2; clone size: once
CDR3 protein: CASSYSVLAGDYEQYF; CDR3 DNA: TGTGCCAGCAGTTACTCGGTCCTAGCGGGGGATTACGAGCAGTACTTC; D gene: TRBD2; CDR3 length: 16; J gene: TRBJ2-7; V gene: TRBV6-5; clone size: NA
CDR3 protein: CASSSLRGVYYYGYTF; CDR3 DNA: TGTGCCAGCAGCTCTTTGAGGGGGGTCTATTACTATGGCTACACCTTC; D gene: NA; CDR3 length: 16; J gene: TRBJ1-2; V gene: TRBV11-2; clone size: NA
CDR3 protein: CASSSLGNTGELFF; CDR3 DNA: TGCGCCAGCAGCTCACTAGGGAACACCGGGGAGCTGTTTTTT; D gene: NA; CDR3 length: 14; J gene: TRBJ2-2; V gene: TRBV5-1; clone size: NA
CDR3 protein: CSVVRSGGLPDTQYF; CDR3 DNA: TGCAGCGTTGTTCGTAGCGGGGGGTTGCCAGATACGCAGTATTTT; D gene: TRBD2; CDR3 length: 15; J gene: TRBJ2-3; V gene: TRBV29-1; clone size: NA
CDR3 protein: CASSATGASGVEQYF; CDR3 DNA: TGCGCCAGCAGCGCGACAGGGGCCTCCGGAGTCGAGCAGTACTTC; D gene: TRBD1; CDR3 length: 15; J gene: TRBJ2-7; V gene: TRBV5-1; clone size: NA
CDR3 protein: CASSPRTRNTGELFF; CDR3 DNA: TGTGCCAGCAGCCCTAGGACTAGGAACACCGGGGAGCTGTTTTTT; D gene: TRBD2; CDR3 length: 15; J gene: TRBJ2-2; V gene: TRBV9; clone size: NA
CDR3 protein: CASSFGTSTDTQYF; CDR3 DNA: TGTGCCAGCAGCTTTGGGACGAGCACAGATACGCAGTATTTT; D gene: NA; CDR3 length: 14; J gene: TRBJ2-3; V gene: TRBV5-6; clone size: NA
CDR3 protein: CASQLAGGPYEQFF; CDR3 DNA: TGTGCCAGCCAACTAGCGGGGGGGCCCTATGAGCAGTTCTTC; D gene: TRBD2; CDR3 length: 14; J gene: TRBJ2-1; V gene: TRBV25-1; clone size: NA
CDR3 protein: CASSQVWGHEQYF; CDR3 DNA: TGCGCCAGCAGCCAAGTGTGGGGCCACGAGCAGTACTTC; D gene: NA; CDR3 length: 13; J gene: TRBJ2-7; V gene: TRBV4-1; clone size: NA
CDR3 protein: CASSPRFANEKLFF; CDR3 DNA: TGTGCCAGCAGCCCGAGGTTTGCTAATGAAAAACTGTTTTTT; D gene: NA; CDR3 length: 14; J gene: TRBJ1-4; V gene: TRBV14; clone size: few
CDR3 protein: CASSRQGPTLDTQYF; CDR3 DNA: TGCGCCAGCAGCCGCCAGGGGCCTACATTGGATACGCAGTATTTT; D gene: NA; CDR3 length: 15; J gene: TRBJ2-3; V gene: TRBV5-1; clone size: NA
CDR3 protein: CATSGGLAGIDTQYF; CDR3 DNA: TGTGCCACGTCCGGGGGGCTAGCGGGGATAGATACGCAGTATTTT; D gene: TRBD2; CDR3 length: 15; J gene: TRBJ2-3; V gene: TRBV10-3; clone size: NA
CDR3 protein: CASSGGQGNTDTQYF; CDR3 DNA: TGTGCCAGCAGTGGGGGACAGGGGAACACAGATACGCAGTATTTT; D gene: TRBD1; CDR3 length: 15; J gene: TRBJ2-3; V gene: TRBV2; clone size: NA
CDR3 protein: CASSAITGELFF; CDR3 DNA: TGTGCCAGCAGTGCAATCACCGGGGAGCTGTTTTTT; D gene: NA; CDR3 length: 12; J gene: TRBJ2-2; V gene: TRBV2; clone size: few
CDR3 protein: CASSPQETQYF; CDR3 DNA: TGTGCCAGCAGTCCTCAAGAGACCCAGTACTTC; D gene: NA; CDR3 length: 11; J gene: TRBJ2-5; V gene: TRBV6-6; clone size: NA
CDR3 protein: CSVRTGTTNEKLFF; CDR3 DNA: TGCAGCGTTCGGACAGGCACAACTAATGAAAAACTGTTTTTT; D gene: TRBD1; CDR3 length: 14; J gene: TRBJ1-4; V gene: TRBV29-1; clone size: NA